This T cell receptor beta chain was captured by sequencing in a study of tumor-infiltrating lymphocytes in localized non-small cell lung cancer (dated by TCRdb to the early 2020s). Regarding the research as a whole: The cohort included patients whose samples were collected after neoadjuvant chemotherapy, as well as both smokers and never-smokers and several histologies. Each patient provided resected tumor tissue plus uninvolved lung tissue from the same patient, with the uninvolved lung tissue described as non-adjacent to the tumor. The same patients underwent several integrated assays, with TCR sequencing performed together with flow cytometry, multiplex immunofluorescence, RNA-seq, exome sequencing and proteomics. The overall ICON cohort comprised fewer than 170 surgical patients with localized non-small cell lung cancer whose tumors were resected. A total of under 65 patients were part of the paired comparison of immunoSEQ T-cell fraction between tumor and uninvolved lung. Points the paper makes about the study in general: No difference in TCR-derived T-cell fraction was observed between the flow cytometry-defined immunotypes IM1 (good prognosis) and IM2 (poor prognosis). Because different assays used different pieces of the same tissue, intratumor heterogeneity could not be separated from technical variation. In line with immunofluorescence CD3 counts, TCRbeta sequencing supported higher T cell infiltration in tumors compared with uninvolved lung tissue. Because assay coverage varied across patients depending on available tissue quantity, TCR sequencing was performed for only a subset of the cohort.

Enrollment in ICON was initiated in early 2016, and the last patient was enrolled in 2018. Fresh tumor and matched uninvolved tissue for in-depth immune analyses, including TCR sequencing, were collected from a subcohort of 76 patients. DNA isolated from bulk tissue, without cell sorting, was used for TCR sequencing. The T-cell fraction in tumor and uninvolved lung tissue was provided by TCR sequencing with the immunoSEQ assay. As for the authors' bioinformatics: In the survival analysis, patients were divided into a high T-cell fraction group (upper tertile) and a low T-cell fraction group (lower two tertiles), and the two groups were compared using a log-rank test. A signed-rank test was used to check for differences in T-cell fraction between paired tumor and uninvolved lung. TCRdb obtained this table from immuneACCESS and retained in-frame rearrangements with V and J assigned. These tables miss some clones; where compared with another copy, unresolved V genes account for less than half of the shortfall, and the remainder is unexplained. Clone size and the V and J calls come from that table; the DNA yielded D and trimming. The sample profile shows about 13,000 clones; 68% of them were found once. The ten largest make up 9.4% of the sample.

The CDR3 runs 13 residues from the cysteine to the phenylalanine. Only the CDR3 part of the read is kept: 39 bases, read in frame from the first base. Looking up the germline V gene yields CDR1 SGHTA and CDR2 FQGNSA. Deletion took 3 bases off V and 4 bases off J, with a span of 7 bases between the germline ends. A note on this clone: What this receptor recognizes is not known. The sample holds no much larger clone one base away, and base qualities are not on file.

The sequence is built from TRBV7-2 and TRBJ2-1; TRBD2 is possibly the D segment (5 matching bases). The sequence was collected from a human donor with non-small cell lung cancer. The source material was uninvolved lung tissue not adjacent to the tumor. The nucleotide sequence reads TGTGCCAGCAGCTTTGGCGGGTACAATGAGCAGTTCTTC. Its amino acids are CASSFGGYNEQFF.